A single sample is the source of the 17 T cell receptor beta chains below, sequenced in a study of cytomegalovirus exposure and HLA in healthy donors. With 60 Vbeta and 13 Jbeta primers, the PCR was carried out. Sequencing used immunoSEQ multiplex PCR; TCRdb keeps in-frame clones, though not all of them. Counted here are more than 110,000 clones, about 75% occurring once; the ten biggest clones make up roughly 6.6%. Sequenced input: PBMCs. These receptors originate from a man between 25 and 39 years old in good health and CMV-seronegative.

This clone was counted only a few times. The chain links TRBV5-1 to TRBJ2-1, with TRBD2 identical over 8 bases. V shed 4 bases and J 4 bases; nucleotides not matched to a gene: 7. From germline, CDR1 is SGHRS and CDR2 YFSETQ. The CDR3 runs to 15 residues. CDR3 residues: CASSVTGTRYNEQFF. CDR3 coding DNA: TGCGCCAGCAGCGTGACCGGGACTAGATACAATGAGCAGTTCTTC. Together with reference TRBV5-1 and TRBJ2-1, the CDR3 gives the full variable domain: KAGVTQTPRYLIKTRGQQVTLSCSPISGHRSVSWYQQTPGQGLQFLFEYFSETQRNKGNFPGRFSGRQFSNSRSEMNVSTLELGDSALYLCASSVTGTRYNEQFFGPGTRLTVL.

This rearrangement joins TRBV19 to TRBJ2-5; D unresolved. Looked up from germline, CDR1 is LNHDA and CDR2 is SQIVND (reference sequence). CDR3 length equals 15 residues. Trimming removed 2 bases from V and 4 bases from J, with 14 bases in between. This chain's CDR3 is CASSIRGVERETQYF. Here the CDR3 DNA reads TGTGCCAGTAGTATAAGAGGTGTAGAGCGAGAGACCCAGTACTTC.

The V and J genes are TRBV6-6 and TRBJ2-7, with TRBD1 matching over 9 bases. V shed 6 bases and J 3 bases; nucleotides not matched to a gene: 9. The CDR3 sequence is 15 residues long. Germline assignment: CDR1 MNHNY and CDR2 SVGAGI (reference sequence). CDR3 sequence (DNA): TGTGCCAGCAGCCCGGGACAGGGTTCAAGCTACGAGCAGTACTTC. As protein: CASSPGQGSSYEQYF.

The chain uses TRBV5-1 and TRBJ2-5; D uncertain. V shed 0 bases and J shed 3 bases, with 6 bases lying between them. CDR3 size: 13 residues. CDR1 and CDR2 (germline): SGHRS, YFSETQ. The chain's CDR3 is CASSLGYKETQYF. The CDR3 DNA follows: TGCGCCAGCAGCTTGGGATACAAAGAGACCCAGTACTTC.

The chain combines TRBV10-3 with TRBJ1-3; D gene uncertain. Germline CDR1 ENHRY, CDR2 SYGVKD. V was shortened by 6 bases and J by 0 bases, with 15 bases between the two germline ends. CDR3 length equals 16 residues. The CDR3, as DNA: TGTGCCATCAGAAGCTCCCCAATTCTCTCTGGAAACACCATATATTTT. Translating gives CAIRSSPILSGNTIYF.

The V call is TRBV5-1, the J call TRBJ1-2; D gene uncertain. The CDR3 consists of 13 residues. Germline-derived CDR1 and CDR2 are SGHRS and YFSETQ. The germline V and J ends were trimmed by 4 bases and 1 base, with 8 bases remaining between them. The chain's CDR3 is CASSVDSNYGYTF. The CDR3 DNA reads TGCGCCAGCAGCGTAGATAGTAACTATGGCTACACCTTC.

The V call is TRBV4-1, the J call TRBJ1-2; possibly TRBD1 for D (5 bases). V was clipped by 4 bases and J by 0 bases, with 12 bases between them. CDR1 and CDR2 from the germline V gene are MGHRA and YSYEKL. CDR3 length: 15 amino acids. The CDR3 region has the DNA TGCGCCAGCAGCCTCTCGACAGCCACTAACTATGGCTACACCTTC. Translating it yields CASSLSTATNYGYTF.

In this sample, this clone turned up a few times. The chain employs TRBV15 and TRBJ1-1; TRBD1 is a possible D gene (6 bases). Germline V gene lookup returns CDR1 LNHNV and CDR2 YYDKDF (reference sequence). V was shortened by 3 bases and J by 10 bases, with 15 bases between the two germline ends. The CDR3 has 13 amino acids. The CDR3 protein is CATSRDRQSGAFF. The DNA of the CDR3 is TGTGCCACCAGCAGGGACAGACAGTCAGGAGCTTTCTTT. Drawing the rest from reference TRBV15 and TRBJ1-1, the complete variable domain is DAMVIQNPRYQVTQFGKPVTLSCSQTLNHNVMYWYQQKSSQAPKLLFHYYDKDFNNEADTPDNFQSRRPNTSFCFLDIRSPGLGDTAMYLCATSRDRQSGAFFGQGTRLTVV.

V and J are TRBV30 and TRBJ2-7, with 9 bases aligning to TRBD2. Germline-derived CDR1 and CDR2 are GTSNPN and SVGIG (reference sequence). The CDR3 contains 14 residues. V shed 2 bases, J shed 2 bases, and the junction held 4 bases outside the gene matches. This CDR3 reads CAWSLGGGAYEQYF. The CDR3 bases are TGTGCCTGGAGTTTAGGCGGGGGGGCCTACGAGCAGTACTTC.

This sequence joins TRBV2 and TRBJ2-3; D is undetermined. V lost 2 bases, J lost 3 bases, and 6 bases lay in between. The CDR3 is 13 residues long. CDR1 SNHLY and CDR2 FYNNEI come from the germline V gene. CDR3 in amino acids: CASSEQATDTQYF. CDR3 in DNA: TGTGCCAGCAGTGAACAAGCAACAGATACGCAGTATTTT.

The rearrangement links TRBV25-1 to TRBJ1-6; 8 bases fit TRBD1. The ends lost 3 bases at V and 9 bases at J; junction bases unmatched: 10. The germline V gene encodes CDR1 MGHDK and CDR2 SYGVNS. CDR3 length: 16 residues. In DNA, the CDR3 is TGTGCCAGCAGTGACAACCGACAGGGGCTCATTTCACCCCTCCACTTT. Amino acids: CASSDNRQGLISPLHF.

The CDR3 DNA sequence: TGCGCCAGCAGTCGCACAGGGCACAAAGAGGTTGGGAAGCAGTACTTC. Translated: CASSRTGHKEVGKQYF. The chain couples TRBV23-1 to TRBJ2-7; TRBD1 might be the D (6 bases). TRBV23-1 is noted as an ORF with a role that remains uncertain. V lost 4 bases to trimming and J lost 8 bases, with 24 bases between them. The CDR3 has 16 residues.

This clone was counted ten times or more. This sequence joins TRBV19 and TRBJ1-1; D is unclear. The CDR3 covers 13 residues. Per the germline V gene, CDR1 is LNHDA and CDR2 is SQIVND (reference sequence). The ends were cut back, 5 bases at V and 5 bases at J, with 12 bases in the middle. In DNA form, the CDR3 reads TGTGCCAGTAGTTTTAGCTACGGGACTGAAGCTTTCTTT. It encodes CASSFSYGTEAFF.

The chain links TRBV11-3 to TRBJ2-3; 7 bases map to TRBD2. Germline V gives CDR1 SGHNT, CDR2 YENEEA. The CDR3 loop spans 12 amino acids. CDR3 loop: CPRGRAGDTQYF. The CDR3 DNA reads TGTCCCCGGGGGAGGGCCGGAGATACGCAGTATTTT.

V is TRBV5-8 and J is TRBJ2-7; 12 nucleotides agree with TRBD1. CDR1 is SGHTS and CDR2 is YDEGEE in the germline V gene. The CDR3 has 18 residues. V trimming: 4 bases; J trimming: 0 bases; junction bases outside the gene matches: 11. CDR3 amino acids: CASSIGTGGTESSYEQYF. As DNA, the CDR3 is TGTGCCAGCAGCATAGGGACAGGGGGCACCGAAAGCTCCTACGAGCAGTACTTC.

The chain uses TRBV28 and TRBJ2-3; 8 nucleotides match TRBD1. There are 13 residues in the CDR3. CDR1 is MDHEN, CDR2 SYDVKM, per germline. V dropped 11 bases and J dropped 4; count of bases not matched to a gene: 8. The CDR3 reads CALGTGSPDTQYF. DNA of the CDR3: TGTGCCCTAGGGACAGGCTCTCCAGATACGCAGTATTTT. The full variable domain, rest sourced from reference TRBV28 and TRBJ2-3, is DVKVTQSSRYLVKRTGEKVFLECVQDMDHENMFWYRQDPGLGLRLIYFSYDVKMKEKGDIPEGYSVSREKKERFSLILESASTNQTSMYLCALGTGSPDTQYFGPGTRLTVL.

This chain links TRBV2 with TRBJ1-6; 10 bases match TRBD1. V dropped 7 bases and J dropped 6; count of bases not matched to a gene: 6. Germline assignment: CDR1 SNHLY and CDR2 FYNNEI. The CDR3 runs 15 residues. The CDR3 coding sequence is TGTGCCAGCATTTCGACAGGGGGCTTTAATTCACCCCTCCACTTT. It encodes CASISTGGFNSPLHF.